A selection of T cell receptor beta chains follows, all from one sample in a study of blood T cell repertoires in COVID-19. Sequencing used immunoSEQ multiplex PCR; TCRdb keeps in-frame clones, though not all of them. The sample includes around 50,000 clones, 65% to 90% of them seen just once. Material for sequencing was peripheral blood. The receptors stem from a human donor in a cohort sampled during active COVID-19. Each CDR3 is given with its conserved first and last residue. D genes are given only for firm matches. The size of a clone is reported for some rows only, either as once, few or many, or as a class for expanded clones.

clone_size | d_call | j_call | v_call | cdr3_aa | cdr3_nt
. | TRBD1 | TRBJ1-2 | TRBV6-6 | CASSHSGGNPYGYTF | TGTGCCAGCAGTCACTCAGGGGGCAACCCCTATGGCTACACCTTC
. | . | TRBJ1-1 | TRBV20-1 | CSARSDTEAFF | TGCAGTGCTAGGTCGGACACTGAAGCTTTCTTT
. | . | TRBJ1-2 | TRBV5-1 | CASSLAGGSYGYTF | TGCGCCAGCAGCTTGGCCGGGGGATCCTATGGCTACACCTTC
. | . | TRBJ1-2 | TRBV30 | CAWTPLQVSYGYTF | TGTGCCTGGACCCCTTTGCAGGTATCTTATGGCTACACCTTC
. | TRBD2 | TRBJ2-7 | TRBV6-4 | CASSPQVLSLADYEQYF | TGTGCCAGCAGCCCTCAAGTATTGTCACTAGCGGACTACGAGCAGTACTTC
. | . | TRBJ2-1 | TRBV11-3 | CASSRSGYSYNEQFF | TGTGCCAGCAGCCGGAGCGGGTACTCCTACAATGAGCAGTTCTTC
. | . | TRBJ2-7 | TRBV4-3 | CASSRERALQYEQYF | TGCGCCAGCAGTCGTGAGAGGGCTCTTCAATACGAGCAGTACTTC
. | TRBD2 | TRBJ2-3 | TRBV5-1 | CASSLGYTSGRASTDTQYF | TGCGCCAGCAGCTTGGGTTATACTAGCGGGAGGGCCTCCACAGATACGCAGTATTTT
once | TRBD2 | TRBJ2-7 | TRBV6-5 | CASSYGREVDEQYF | TGTGCCAGCAGTTACGGGCGGGAGGTCGACGAGCAGTACTTC
. | . | TRBJ1-2 | TRBV5-6 | CASSNQPKPGYGYTF | TGTGCCAGCAGCAACCAACCCAAGCCCGGCTATGGCTACACCTTC
. | . | TRBJ2-7 | TRBV6-2/TRBV6-3 | CASSVAPYEQYF | TGTGCCAGCAGTGTAGCGCCGTACGAGCAGTACTTC
once | . | TRBJ2-3 | TRBV9 | CASSDSTSTDTQYF | TGTGCCAGCAGTGACAGCACTAGCACAGATACGCAGTATTTT
. | . | TRBJ2-7 | TRBV9 | CASSVEGYEQYF | TGTGCCAGCAGCGTAGAGGGGTACGAGCAGTACTTC
. | TRBD2 | TRBJ2-1 | TRBV4-3 | CASSQEYPSGFYNEQFF | TGCGCCAGCAGCCAAGAATACCCTAGCGGGTTCTACAATGAGCAGTTCTTC
. | . | TRBJ2-5 | TRBV4-2 | CASSQELGGYQETQYF | TGTGCCAGCAGCCAAGAACTCGGAGGGTACCAAGAGACCCAGTACTTC
. | TRBD2 | TRBJ2-1 | TRBV5-4 | CASSPGLAGGNEQFF | TGTGCCAGCAGCCCGGGACTAGCGGGAGGGAATGAGCAGTTCTTC
once | . | TRBJ1-5 | TRBV9 | CASSVASASSVGAAPRANQPQHF | TGTGCCAGCAGCGTAGCCAGCGCCAGCAGCGTAGGGGCTGCACCTAGGGCCAATCAGCCCCAGCATTTT
once | . | TRBJ1-1 | TRBV9 | CASSAGGNTEAFF | TGTGCCAGCAGCGCGGGGGGAAACACTGAAGCTTTCTTT
. | . | TRBJ2-7 | TRBV9 | CASSVDEGLSYEQYF | TGTGCCAGCAGCGTAGACGAGGGCCTCTCCTACGAGCAGTACTTC
. | TRBD1 | TRBJ2-2 | TRBV11-2 | CASSPGTGSTGELFF | TGTGCCAGCAGCCCCGGGACAGGCAGCACCGGGGAGCTGTTTTTT
. | TRBD1 | TRBJ2-1 | TRBV2 | CASSEPGTVNEQFF | TGTGCCAGCAGTGAACCCGGGACAGTCAATGAGCAGTTCTTC
. | TRBD1 | TRBJ1-2 | TRBV18 | CASSPYDSGQGSYTF | TGTGCCAGCTCACCGTACGATTCGGGACAGGGTAGCTACACCTTC
. | TRBD2 | TRBJ2-7 | TRBV27 | CASSLKAGGTYEQYF | TGTGCCAGCAGTTTAAAAGCGGGAGGCACCTACGAGCAGTACTTC
. | . | TRBJ2-1 | TRBV5-1 | CASSETGESSYNEQFF | TGCGCCAGCAGCGAAACGGGAGAGAGCTCCTACAATGAGCAGTTCTTC
. | TRBD1 | TRBJ1-5 | TRBV6-5 | CASSSAGTGNQPQHF | TGTGCCAGCAGTTCCGCCGGGACAGGGAATCAGCCCCAGCATTTT
. | TRBD2 | TRBJ2-7 | TRBV9 | CASSPGLAGYYEQYF | TGTGCCAGCAGCCCGGGACTAGCGGGCTACTACGAGCAGTACTTC
. | TRBD2 | TRBJ2-2 | TRBV6-2/TRBV6-3 | CASSYSKREGTGELFF | TGTGCCAGCAGTTACTCGAAGAGGGAGGGCACCGGGGAGCTGTTTTTT
. | TRBD1 | TRBJ2-1 | TRBV29-1 | CSVEPFRQGGSYNEQFF | TGCAGCGTTGAACCCTTCCGACAGGGGGGTTCCTACAATGAGCAGTTCTTC
. | . | TRBJ2-1 | TRBV4-3 | CASSQDTAGYNEQFF | TGCGCCAGCAGCCAAGATACCGCGGGTTACAATGAGCAGTTCTTC
. | . | TRBJ2-5 | TRBV5-1 | CASSPGVPQETQYF | TGCGCCAGCAGCCCGGGAGTCCCCCAAGAGACCCAGTACTTC
. | TRBD2 | TRBJ2-1 | TRBV11-3 | CASSLEASGGLGEQFF | TGTGCCAGCAGCTTAGAGGCTAGCGGGGGGCTTGGTGAGCAGTTCTTC